These 28 T cell receptor beta chains were all obtained from the same sample, sequenced in a study of CD8 T cells in ankylosing spondylitis. TCRdb independently ran MiXCR on the 5' RACE reads; one entry per CDR3 protein. In the table there are some 270,000 distinct CDR3 sequences, 30% to 40% of which are singletons. Specimen: blood, either unsorted or a sorted T cell fraction (not recorded which). These receptors all come from a male donor with ankylosing spondylitis or in good health (not recorded which).

The J gene is TRBJ1-1, the V gene TRBV5-1, with 9 bases that match TRBD1. J was trimmed by 0 bases and V by 4 bases; bases with no gene match: 10. This CDR3 is 17 amino acids long. The germline V gene has CDR1 SGHRS and CDR2 YFSETQ. Here the CDR3 DNA reads TGCGCCAGCAGCCGGGACAGGGTCGGCTTTGTGAACACTGAAGCTTTCTTT. This codes for CASSRDRVGFVNTEAFF. Variable domain in full (rest from reference TRBV5-1 and TRBJ1-1): KAGVTQTPRYLIKTRGQQVTLSCSPISGHRSVSWYQQTPGQGLQFLFEYFSETQRNKGNFPGRFSGRQFSNSRSEMNVSTLELGDSALYLCASSRDRVGFVNTEAFFGQGTRLTVV.

This clonotype was picked up a small number of times. The chain employs TRBV6-1 and TRBJ2-5, with D perhaps TRBD1 (5 bases). Germline CDR1 MNHNS, CDR2 SASEGT. The CDR3 is 13 amino acids. V shed 6 bases and J shed 5 bases, with 13 bases lying between them. Here the CDR3 reads CASRGTGEETQYF. The CDR3 region has the DNA TGTGCCAGCAGGGGCACAGGAGAGGAGACCCAGTACTTC.

Concerning this clonotype itself: A junction end diverges from the germline sequence, so it may reflect a read error. The rearrangement uses TRBV5-1 and TRBJ2-3; possible D gene TRBD1, 6 bases. Germline V lookup: CDR1 SGHRS, CDR2 YFSETQ. This CDR3 comprises 14 residues. The chain's CDR3 is CASSSGAGTDTQYF. The CDR3 DNA sequence: TGTGCCAGCAGTTCAGGGGCGGGCACAGATACGCAGTATTTT.

This clonotype occurred many times. The genes are TRBV5-1 and TRBJ2-7; weak D call: TRBD1 (6 bases). The CDR3 consists of 16 residues. The V gene lost 4 bases and the J gene lost 0 bases, with 17 bases spanning the gap. Germline loops: CDR1 SGHRS, CDR2 YFSETQ. CDR3 amino acids: CASSLTPGHNSYEQYF. The CDR3 nucleotides read TGCGCCAGCAGCCTCACTCCGGGACACAACTCCTACGAGCAGTACTTC.

The chain's CDR3 is CASSQPPGLVTGELFF. DNA of the CDR3: TGCGCCAGCAGCCAACCCCCGGGACTAGTGACCGGGGAGCTGTTTTTT. The chain is built from TRBV4-1 and TRBJ2-2; 8 bases match TRBD2. There are 16 residues in the CDR3. Germline V lookup: CDR1 MGHRA, CDR2 YSYEKL. V dropped 2 bases and J dropped 5; count of bases not matched to a gene: 7.

V gene TRBV6-5 combines with J gene TRBJ2-7; 10 positions agree with TRBD1. The CDR3 runs 14 residues. After removal of 4 bases from V and 2 bases from J, the junction contained 2 bases not matched to a gene. CDR1 and CDR2 (germline): MNHEY, SVGAGI. CDR3 DNA sequence: TGTGCCAGCAGTTCGACAGGGGGCCCCTACGAGCAGTACTTC. It yields the protein CASSSTGGPYEQYF.

This clonotype was counted only a few times. This chain connects TRBV20-1 to TRBJ2-1, with 11 bases matching TRBD1. V trimming: 3 bases; J trimming: 0 bases; junction bases outside the gene matches: 4. Germline CDR1 reads DFQATT; CDR2 reads SNEGSKA (reference sequence). This CDR3 has 16 amino acids. The CDR3 spells CSARGTGGSSYNEQFF. The CDR3 DNA is TGCAGTGCTAGGGGGACAGGGGGGAGCTCCTACAATGAGCAGTTCTTC.

The rearrangement links TRBV12-3 or TRBV12-4 to TRBJ2-5, with D maybe TRBD1 (5 bases). Trimming left V 6 bases short and J 0 bases short, with 11 bases between. The CDR3 is 14 residues long. CDR3 protein: CASRESTDQETQYF. In DNA form, the CDR3 reads TGTGCCAGCAGAGAATCGACAGACCAAGAGACCCAGTACTTC.

There are a few counts of this clonotype. V gene TRBV7-6 combines with J gene TRBJ2-7; TRBD1 aligns across 7 bases. Losses at the gene ends were 3 bases for V and 0 bases for J; bases not matched to a gene: 5. Germline V gene data show CDR1 as SGHVS and CDR2 as FNYEAQ. The CDR3 sequence is 15 residues long. Here the CDR3 DNA reads TGTGCCAGCAGCTTGACAGGGTCCAGCTCCTACGAGCAGTACTTC. Its protein product is CASSLTGSSSYEQYF.

This clonotype came up a few times. The chain couples TRBV12-3 or TRBV12-4 to TRBJ2-3; D is unresolved. The ends were cut back, 5 bases at V and 6 bases at J, with 12 bases in the middle. This CDR3 comprises 13 residues. CDR3 sequence: CASSPRSPDTQYF. CDR3 sequence (DNA): TGTGCCAGCAGTCCCAGGAGCCCCGATACGCAGTATTTT.

The rearrangement links TRBV5-4 to TRBJ2-7; TRBD2 agrees at 13 bases. The CDR3 runs 19 residues. Germline V gene sequence: CDR1 SGHNT, CDR2 YYREEE (reference sequence). V lost 3 bases, J lost 5 bases, and 17 bases stayed unmatched. The CDR3 DNA reads TGTGCCAGCAGCTCCCCCCAGACTAGCGGGGGGCCGTTTCCCCACGAGCAGTACTTC. Translating gives CASSSPQTSGGPFPHEQYF.

Of note for this clonotype: The junction does not match germline at one end; this may be a read error. The CDR3 reads CASRLVTDTQYF. The CDR3 nucleotides read TGTGCCAGCAGATTAGTCACCGATACGCAGTATTTT. This sequence joins TRBV7-2 and TRBJ2-3; no clear D. Germline V gives CDR1 SGHTA, CDR2 FQGNSA. CDR3 length: 12 residues.

The chain joins TRBV3-1 to TRBJ1-1; TRBD1 might be the D (5 bases). Germline CDR1 is LGHDT and CDR2 is YNNKEL (reference sequence). V lost 8 bases, J lost 1 base, and 11 bases lay in between. The CDR3 totals 13 residues. Written as DNA, the CDR3 is TGTGCCAGCGACCGAGGACAGAACACTGAAGCTTTCTTT. As protein: CASDRGQNTEAFF.

This clonotype has a handful of counts. This sequence joins TRBV29-1 and TRBJ2-7, with unresolved D. In germline, CDR1 is SQVTM, CDR2 ANQGSEA. CDR3 length: 12 amino acids. Trimming stripped 3 bases from V and 3 bases from J, with 9 bases between. The CDR3 sequence: CSVEILGYEQYF. The CDR3 coding sequence is TGCAGCGTTGAGATATTGGGCTACGAGCAGTACTTC.

This chain links TRBV27 with TRBJ2-3, with 11 bases fitting TRBD2. The ends lost 2 bases at V and 2 bases at J; junction bases unmatched: 6. Germline V lookup: CDR1 MNHEY, CDR2 SMNVEV (reference sequence). The CDR3 has 17 residues. CDR3 nucleotide sequence: TGTGCCAGCAGTTTAAGTGGTAGCGGGGGGGCCACAGATACGCAGTATTTT. Protein: CASSLSGSGGATDTQYF.

J is TRBJ2-3 and V is TRBV5-8; 9 nucleotides match TRBD1. From germline, CDR1 is SGHTS and CDR2 YDEGEE. The CDR3 extends over 15 amino acids. V trimming: 7 bases; J trimming: 2 bases; junction bases outside the gene matches: 8. The CDR3 DNA reads as TGTGCCAGCGGAGGGACAGGGTTTTCCACAGATACGCAGTATTTT. It translates to CASGGTGFSTDTQYF. Filled out from reference TRBV5-8 and TRBJ2-3, the complete variable domain reads EAGVTQSPTHLIKTRGQQATLRCSPISGHTSVYWYQQALGLGLQFLLWYDEGEERNRGNFPPRFSGRQFPNYSSELNVNALELEDSALYLCASGGTGFSTDTQYFGPGTRLTVL.

The rearrangement uses TRBV20-1 and TRBJ1-1; D possibly corresponds to TRBD1 (6 bases). The CDR3 length is 15 residues. Looked up from germline, CDR1 is DFQATT and CDR2 is SNEGSKA (reference sequence). The germline V and J ends were trimmed by 5 bases and 8 bases, with 24 bases remaining between them. In DNA, the CDR3 is TGCAGTGCTCCAGGGGTGGGGACGAGGGGCACGGAAGCTTTCTTT. It specifies CSAPGVGTRGTEAFF.

This clonotype was found a few times. V and J are TRBV30 and TRBJ1-6; D gene unclear. The CDR3 is made up of 12 amino acids. Germline V gives CDR1 GTSNPN, CDR2 SVGIG (reference sequence). Trimming took 1 base from V and 11 from J, leaving 9 bases between them. CDR3 residues: CAWSGSGAPLHF. DNA of the CDR3: TGTGCCTGGAGTGGATCGGGTGCACCCCTCCACTTT.

V gene TRBV7-3 combines with J gene TRBJ2-1; D is undetermined. The CDR3 runs 12 residues. Germline CDR1 is SGHTA and CDR2 is FQGTGA. V was clipped by 3 bases and J by 9 bases, with 9 bases between them. The CDR3 loop is CASSFTGREQFF. The CDR3 DNA sequence: TGTGCCAGCAGCTTTACCGGTCGTGAGCAGTTCTTC.

The chain uses TRBV6-5 and TRBJ1-3; D unresolved. CDR3 size: 14 residues. Germline CDR1 is MNHEY and CDR2 is SVGAGI. V was pared by 1 base and J by 0 bases, with 4 bases between. CDR3 DNA sequence: TGTGCCAGCAGTTACTACAGCTCTGGAAACACCATATATTTT. Amino acid sequence: CASSYYSSGNTIYF.

The sample holds a few counts of this clonotype. The rearrangement joins TRBV6-2 or TRBV6-3 to TRBJ2-1, with 7 nucleotides matching TRBD2. The CDR3 is 14 residues long. The germline CDR1 and CDR2 sequences are MNHEY and SVGEGT. The trim removed 10 bases at V and 8 bases at J, leaving 14 bases unmatched. The CDR3: CATRRGGGPDEQFF. The DNA for the CDR3 is TGTGCCACCAGGCGTGGCGGGGGACCCGATGAGCAGTTCTTC.

This sequence joins TRBV20-1 and TRBJ1-5; tentatively, D is TRBD1 (5 bases). Germline V CDR1 and CDR2: DFQATT, SNEGSKA (reference sequence). The CDR3 spans 13 residues. Trimming pared 6 bases from V and 1 base from J, leaving 10 bases between. In nucleotides, the CDR3 is TGCAGTGCCCTCCGGGACAGCAATCAGCCCCAGCATTTT. It codes for CSALRDSNQPQHF.

This rearrangement joins TRBV6-1 to TRBJ2-5; D is unclear. Per germline, CDR1 MNHNS and CDR2 SASEGT. The length of the CDR3 is 13 residues. V was trimmed by 5 bases and J by 1 base, leaving 8 bases between them. The CDR3 DNA reads as TGTGCCAGCAGTCGACCAAGCCAAGAGACCCAGTACTTC. This codes for CASSRPSQETQYF.

This clonotype was seen a handful of times. The chain recombines TRBV29-1 with TRBJ2-2; D remains ambiguous. The CDR3 runs 11 residues. CDR1 is SQVTM, CDR2 ANQGSEA, per germline. V lost 7 bases and J lost 6, with 9 bases in between. DNA of the CDR3: TGCAGCGCTGGTTTGGCCGGGGAGCTGTTTTTT. This translates into CSAGLAGELFF.

The chain joins TRBV7-2 to TRBJ2-7; D is unresolved. This CDR3 is built from 16 residues. Germline V gives CDR1 SGHTA, CDR2 FQGNSA. V was clipped by 0 bases and J by 3 bases, with 15 bases between them. CDR3 bases: TGTGCCAGCAGCTTAGCCGGAAGTGTCAACTACTACGAGCAGTACTTC. It is translated as CASSLAGSVNYYEQYF. Full variable domain (outside the CDR3, taken from reference TRBV7-2 and TRBJ2-7): GAGVSQSPSNKVTEKGKDVELRCDPISGHTALYWYRQSLGQGLEFLIYFQGNSAPDKSGLPSDRFSAERTGGSVSTLTIQRTQQEDSAVYLCASSLAGSVNYYEQYFGPGTRLTVT.

This clonotype has a single count. The chain employs TRBV6-1 and TRBJ2-3, with 9 bases lining up with TRBD2. Germline values: CDR1 MNHNS, CDR2 SASEGT. Trimming at V came to 6 bases and at J to 8 bases, leaving 12 bases not matched to a gene. This CDR3 region has 15 residues. CDR3 sequence reads: CASSPLIAGVVTQYF. The CDR3 bases are TGTGCCAGCAGCCCCCTCATAGCGGGAGTCGTTACGCAGTATTTT.

This chain connects TRBV5-1 to TRBJ2-1, with 8 bases lining up with TRBD2. This CDR3 has 13 residues. V lost 5 bases to trimming and J lost 7 bases; unmatched junction nucleotides: 5. Germline V lookup: CDR1 SGHRS, CDR2 YFSETQ. The CDR3 nucleotides are TGCGCCAGCAGTCCTCAGCGGGAGAATGAGCAGTTCTTC. This sequence encodes CASSPQRENEQFF.

V gene TRBV7-2 combines with J gene TRBJ2-3; maybe TRBD2 (7 bases). The CDR3 runs 17 residues. Deletions cut 6 bases from V and 4 bases from J, with 23 bases between. Germline assignment: CDR1 SGHTA and CDR2 FQGNSA. The CDR3 here is CASSRMRGGFKADTQYF. As DNA, the CDR3 is TGTGCCAGCAGTCGAATGAGGGGGGGCTTTAAGGCAGATACGCAGTATTTT.